What follows is one T cell receptor (beta chain) and its context. Its antigen is undetermined. This entry belongs to a study of a mutant IDH1 vaccine in newly diagnosed glioma. The overall study: There were approximately 62% males and around 40% females among treated patients, whose mean age was about 41 years.

V shed 8 bases and J 6 bases; nucleotides not matched to a gene: 7. CDR3 length equals 13 residues. Looked up from germline, CDR1 is MNHEY and CDR2 is SMNVEV (reference sequence). Stated time point: week 47, end of study. With topical imiquimod, each dose of the vaccine consisted of 300 ug of mutant IDH1 20-mer peptide. Measured with immunoSEQ multiplex PCR; TCRdb has only the in-frame clones, and not every one. Of around 60,000 clones in the sample, roughly four fifths were seen once. Overall study findings and caveats: Pseudoprogression showed no apparent link to changes in top peripheral T cell clonotypes.

The chain employs TRBV27 and TRBJ1-5; TRBD1 matches 7 bases. The receptor was derived from a man in his thirties or forties with glioma. The specimen comprised PBMCs, sampled from a glioma patient whose treatment included an IDH1 peptide vaccine. The CDR3 loop reads CASGGGGGQPQHF. The CDR3 nucleotides are TGTGCCAGCGGGGGAGGGGGCGGTCAGCCCCAGCATTTT.